This is a list of T cell receptor beta chains from one sample in a study of monozygotic twins with inflammatory bowel disease. TCRdb reworked the 5' RACE reads into one entry per CDR3 protein, no DNA. This repertoire includes approximately 400,000 distinct CDR3 sequences. Sequencing was carried out using blood. These receptors were taken from a human donor with ulcerative colitis or Crohn's disease, or a healthy co-twin of an affected twin (not recorded which). Both conserved end residues are part of each CDR3.

V,J,length,CDR3
TRBV5-1,TRBJ2-3,14,CASRQGASPDTQYF
TRBV29-1,TRBJ2-2,12,CSAGRQAGELFF
TRBV6-5,TRBJ1-2,15,CASSYAPGLHYGYTF
TRBV12-3/TRBV12-4,TRBJ1-1,14,CASTAHPVGTEAFF
TRBV23-1,TRBJ2-3,17,CATRTVGQEWVTDTQYF
TRBV6-1,TRBJ2-7,16,CASSEPPREPSYEQYF
TRBV6-5,TRBJ2-1,13,CASRPSGGNEQFF
TRBV7-2,TRBJ2-2,12,CASSLKTGELFF
TRBV7-9,TRBJ2-7,12,CASSLTGGEQYF
TRBV12-3/TRBV12-4,TRBJ2-3,18,CASSFTVWPSGYKDTQYF
TRBV27,TRBJ1-2,12,CASSPRGFGYTF
TRBV5-1,TRBJ2-7,15,CASSFGSATGAEQYF
TRBV20-1,TRBJ1-1,13,CSAGQGMNTEAFF